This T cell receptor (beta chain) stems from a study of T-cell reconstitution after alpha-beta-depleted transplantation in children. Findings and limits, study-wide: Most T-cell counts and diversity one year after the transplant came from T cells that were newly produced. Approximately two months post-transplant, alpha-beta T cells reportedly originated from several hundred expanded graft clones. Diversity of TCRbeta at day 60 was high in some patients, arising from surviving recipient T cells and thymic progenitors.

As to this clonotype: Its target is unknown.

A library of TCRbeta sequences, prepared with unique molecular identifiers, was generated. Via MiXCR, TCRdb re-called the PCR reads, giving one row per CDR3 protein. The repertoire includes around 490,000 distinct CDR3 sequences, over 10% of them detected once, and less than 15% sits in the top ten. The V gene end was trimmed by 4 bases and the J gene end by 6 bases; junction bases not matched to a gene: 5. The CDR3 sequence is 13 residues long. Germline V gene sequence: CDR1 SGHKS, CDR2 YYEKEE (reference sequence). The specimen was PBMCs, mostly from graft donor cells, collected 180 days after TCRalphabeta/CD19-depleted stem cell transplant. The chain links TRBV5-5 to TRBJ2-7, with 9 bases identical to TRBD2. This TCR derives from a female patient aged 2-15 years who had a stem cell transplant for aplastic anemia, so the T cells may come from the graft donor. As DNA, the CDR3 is TGTGCCAGCAGCAATAGCGGGAGTGTCGAGCAGTACTTC. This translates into CASSNSGSVEQYF.